This T cell receptor beta chain is drawn from a study of beta chain features in type 1 diabetes. The ends lost 6 bases at V and 5 bases at J; junction bases unmatched: 13. Germline values: CDR1 SGHAT, CDR2 FQNNGV. This CDR3 has 15 amino acids. General study results and limits: All four CD4+ subsets of Type 1 diabetes patients contained TCRB CDR3s that were moderately but significantly shorter. Healthy donors had naive, central memory and Treg TCRB repertoires that appeared less similar than those seen among patients.

Expressed TCRB transcripts were sequenced after all isolated RNA was converted to cDNA. Libraries were prepared by immunoSEQ multiplex PCR; TCRdb keeps only in-frame clonotypes and omits some of them. In the table there are about 170,000 clones, 7.8% of which are singletons. Only one heparinised blood draw was taken per donor, and its volume averaged approximately 100 mL. CD45RO/CCR7/CD25/CD127/CD95/CD27 sorting isolated CD4+ naive, central memory, regulatory and stem cell-like memory cells. This clone was recorded a few times. The antigen is unknown. The V gene is TRBV11-2, the J gene TRBJ2-7, with 7 bases lining up with TRBD1. The sample was central memory CD4+ T cells from blood. This clonotype originated in a woman aged 40 to 50 with type 1 diabetes. This CDR3 reads CASSLDRVNWDEQYF. CDR3 DNA sequence: TGTGCCAGCAGTCTCGACAGGGTTAATTGGGACGAGCAGTACTTC.